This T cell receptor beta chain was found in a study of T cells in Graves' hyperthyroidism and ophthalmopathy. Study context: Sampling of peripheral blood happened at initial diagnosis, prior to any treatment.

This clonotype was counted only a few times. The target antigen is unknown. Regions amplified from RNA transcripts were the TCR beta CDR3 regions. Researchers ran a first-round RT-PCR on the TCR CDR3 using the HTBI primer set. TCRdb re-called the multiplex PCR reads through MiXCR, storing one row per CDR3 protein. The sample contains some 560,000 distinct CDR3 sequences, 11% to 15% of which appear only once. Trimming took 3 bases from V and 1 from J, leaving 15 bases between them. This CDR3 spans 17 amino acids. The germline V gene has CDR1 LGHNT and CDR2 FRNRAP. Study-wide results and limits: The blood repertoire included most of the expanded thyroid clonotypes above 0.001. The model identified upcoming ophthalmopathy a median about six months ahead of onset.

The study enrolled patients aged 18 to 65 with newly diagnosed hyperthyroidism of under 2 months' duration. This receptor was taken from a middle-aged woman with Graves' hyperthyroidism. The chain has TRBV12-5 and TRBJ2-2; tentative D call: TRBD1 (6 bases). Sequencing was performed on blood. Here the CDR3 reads CASGFQTDRRNTGELFF. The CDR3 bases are TGTGCTAGTGGTTTCCAGACAGACAGGAGGAACACCGGGGAGCTGTTTTTT. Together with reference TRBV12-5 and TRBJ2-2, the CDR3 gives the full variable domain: DARVTQTPRHKVTEMGQEVTMRCQPILGHNTVFWYRQTMMQGLELLAYFRNRAPLDDSGMPKDRFSAEMPDATLATLKIQPSEPRDSAVYFCASGFQTDRRNTGELFFGEGSRLTVL.